The source of this TCR beta chain is a study of technical replicates of blood from a handful of donors (dated by TCRdb to between 2016 and 2019). On this clone itself: The antigen it binds to is not known. No much larger clone is present one base from it, and per-base qualities are unavailable.

The method behind the library was the immunoSEQ multiplex PCR assay. The immuneACCESS repertoire file appears here via TCRdb, limited to in-frame rearrangements. These files lack a portion of the clones; in checked studies, under half of the deficit traces to unresolved V genes, and the cause of the others is not known. The sample has tens of thousands of clones on record, 85% to 95% of them singletons. Under 0.35% of the sample comes from the top ten. Sequencing was done on a sample of T cells isolated from PBMCs. This receptor was identified in a human donor in good health.

The DNA sequence is TGTGCCAGCAGTGACTCGACAACAGGGCCCAGGGTTGGCTACACCTTC. The translation is CASSDSTTGPRVGYTF. This sequence uses TRBV6-4 and TRBJ1-2, and the D gene may be TRBD1, 6 bases matching. From the cysteine through the phenylalanine, the CDR3 covers 16 amino acids. The sequence is cut down to CDR3 DNA, 48 bases in frame from base 1. The CDR1 and CDR2 encoded by the germline V gene are MRHNA and SNTAGT. Relative to germline, V is 0 bases shorter and J is 7 bases shorter, with 18 bases between their ends.